The source of this T cell receptor beta chain is a study of T cell responses to AZD1222 COVID-19 vaccine. Findings and caveats of the study: Dominant at 160-218 and 743-854, vaccine-associated CD4 TCRs also spanned spike.

The method was immunoSEQ multiplex PCR; TCRdb's version includes in-frame clones alone and lacks a portion of them. The repertoire consists of about 150,000 clones, with approximately 87% occurring once and the leading ten covering just over 9%. As regards this clone: The antigen is undetermined.

Trimming pared 4 bases from V and 7 bases from J, leaving 20 bases between. Germline V CDR1 and CDR2: SEHNR, FQNEAQ (reference sequence). The CDR3 covers 17 residues. This material consisted of peripheral blood, taken 28 days after the second AZD1222 dose. The chain joins TRBV7-9 to TRBJ1-6; D is possibly TRBD1 (5 bases). This receptor was taken from an adult who received the AZD1222 COVID-19 vaccine. CDR3 sequence (DNA): TGTGCCAGCAGCTCTCCCCCGGGAGGGGAAGTCAATTCACCCCTCCACTTT. Translated, it gives CASSSPPGGEVNSPLHF.